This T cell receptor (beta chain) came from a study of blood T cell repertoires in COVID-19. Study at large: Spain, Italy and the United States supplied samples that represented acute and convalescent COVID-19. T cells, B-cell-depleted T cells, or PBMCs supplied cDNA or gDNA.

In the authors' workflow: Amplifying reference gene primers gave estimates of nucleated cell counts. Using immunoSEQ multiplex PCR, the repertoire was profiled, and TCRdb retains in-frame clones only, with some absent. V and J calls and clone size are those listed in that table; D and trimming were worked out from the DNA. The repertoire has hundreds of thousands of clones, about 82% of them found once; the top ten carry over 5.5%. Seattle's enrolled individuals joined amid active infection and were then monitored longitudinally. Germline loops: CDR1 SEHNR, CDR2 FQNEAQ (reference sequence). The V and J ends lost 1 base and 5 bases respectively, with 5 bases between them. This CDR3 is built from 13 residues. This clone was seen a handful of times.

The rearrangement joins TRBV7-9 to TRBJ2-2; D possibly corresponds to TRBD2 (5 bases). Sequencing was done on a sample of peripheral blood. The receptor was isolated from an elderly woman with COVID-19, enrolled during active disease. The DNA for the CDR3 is TGTGCCAGCAGCTTAGGCGGGACCGGGGAGCTGTTTTTT. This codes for CASSLGGTGELFF.